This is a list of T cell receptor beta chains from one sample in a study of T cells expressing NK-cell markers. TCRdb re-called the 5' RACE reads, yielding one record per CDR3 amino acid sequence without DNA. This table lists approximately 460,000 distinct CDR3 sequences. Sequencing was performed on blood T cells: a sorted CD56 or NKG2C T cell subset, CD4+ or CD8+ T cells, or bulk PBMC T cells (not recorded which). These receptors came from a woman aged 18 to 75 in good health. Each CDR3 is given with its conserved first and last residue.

CDR3aa: CASSFRQHPLNTDTQYF; v_gene: TRBV18; j_gene: TRBJ2-3
CDR3aa: CASTHPPDSREQFF; v_gene: TRBV12-3/TRBV12-4; j_gene: TRBJ2-1
CDR3aa: CSARVVGQETQYF; v_gene: TRBV20-1; j_gene: TRBJ2-5
CDR3aa: CASSHRTVYQETQYF; v_gene: TRBV4-1; j_gene: TRBJ2-5
CDR3aa: CASSLMDGQETQYF; v_gene: TRBV7-6; j_gene: TRBJ2-5
CDR3aa: CARTRLRNEATDTQYF; v_gene: TRBV6-1; j_gene: TRBJ2-3
CDR3aa: CASSLHGNQPQHF; v_gene: TRBV7-8; j_gene: TRBJ1-5
CDR3aa: CASMNARWNEQFF; v_gene: TRBV7-9; j_gene: TRBJ2-1
CDR3aa: CASSLRTSGRPYNEQFF; v_gene: TRBV6-5; j_gene: TRBJ2-1
CDR3aa: CASSLFGGLNYGYTF; v_gene: TRBV27; j_gene: TRBJ1-2
CDR3aa: CASSRTGGSGELFF; v_gene: TRBV7-2; j_gene: TRBJ2-2
CDR3aa: CSAQPGQGSYNEQFF; v_gene: TRBV20-1; j_gene: TRBJ2-1
CDR3aa: CASSSGWRETQYF; v_gene: TRBV7-7; j_gene: TRBJ2-5
CDR3aa: CSARGKGRGTLSSYEQYF; v_gene: TRBV20-1; j_gene: TRBJ2-7
CDR3aa: CSPRGGGTGELFF; v_gene: TRBV29-1; j_gene: TRBJ2-2
CDR3aa: CASSYGGYNSPLHF; v_gene: TRBV6-5; j_gene: TRBJ1-6
CDR3aa: CATSEQGNGYTF; v_gene: TRBV24-1; j_gene: TRBJ1-2
CDR3aa: CASSLEGLNTEAFF; v_gene: TRBV27; j_gene: TRBJ1-1
CDR3aa: CASTVTGGFGTQYF; v_gene: TRBV6-2/TRBV6-3; j_gene: TRBJ2-5
CDR3aa: CASSLGWGPPGDTQYF; v_gene: TRBV7-2; j_gene: TRBJ2-3
CDR3aa: CASSQRPGQSTDTQYF; v_gene: TRBV7-7; j_gene: TRBJ2-3
CDR3aa: CASSLPGQGAPHEQFF; v_gene: TRBV27; j_gene: TRBJ2-1
CDR3aa: CASETSGGTNEQFF; v_gene: TRBV12-3/TRBV12-4; j_gene: TRBJ2-1
CDR3aa: CSASASGGTDTQYF; v_gene: TRBV20-1; j_gene: TRBJ2-3
CDR3aa: CASSQRAANEKLFF; v_gene: TRBV4-1; j_gene: TRBJ1-4
CDR3aa: CASSPPGGYNSPLHF; v_gene: TRBV27; j_gene: TRBJ1-6
CDR3aa: CASSLTGDPNEKLFF; v_gene: TRBV7-3; j_gene: TRBJ1-4
CDR3aa: CASSPGTGSYGYTF; v_gene: TRBV5-1; j_gene: TRBJ1-2
CDR3aa: CSARLRATSTDTQYF; v_gene: TRBV20-1; j_gene: TRBJ2-3
CDR3aa: CASSQDRAEVNTEAFF; v_gene: TRBV7-9; j_gene: TRBJ1-1
CDR3aa: CASGGGRNYEQYF; v_gene: TRBV27; j_gene: TRBJ2-7